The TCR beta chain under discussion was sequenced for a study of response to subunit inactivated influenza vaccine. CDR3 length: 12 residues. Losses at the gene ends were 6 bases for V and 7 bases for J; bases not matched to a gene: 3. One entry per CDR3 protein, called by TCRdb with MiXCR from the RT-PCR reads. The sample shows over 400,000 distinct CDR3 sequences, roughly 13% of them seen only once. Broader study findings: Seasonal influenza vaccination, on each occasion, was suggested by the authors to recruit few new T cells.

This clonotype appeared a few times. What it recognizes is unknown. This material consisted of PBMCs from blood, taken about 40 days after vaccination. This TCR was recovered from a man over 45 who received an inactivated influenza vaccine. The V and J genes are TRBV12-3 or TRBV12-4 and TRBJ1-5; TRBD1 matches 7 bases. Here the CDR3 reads CASRTGTQPQHF. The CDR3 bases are TGTGCCAGCAGGACAGGGACCCAGCCCCAGCATTTT.